The sample holds a few counts of the clone carrying this T cell receptor beta chain. Its antigen remains unknown. As for time point: patch test 2, 6 weeks after DPC sensitization. Treatment denoted: therapeutic diphenylcyclopropenone sensitization with weekly scalp DPC. This sample was included in a study of human T cells and chemical hapten exposure. At the level of the study: Reading of the patch tests, which applied 0.01% DPC to the upper back, occurred at 6 days. Mainly, slight library volume differences in the pool made TCR yields vary. Study observations and caveats: There was alopecia in the donors, so their immune response may differ from that of healthy people. Expanded TCRs were compared with controls, and the expanded TCRs formed significantly more large CDR3 similarity clusters.

Germline V gene data show CDR1 as MNHEY and CDR2 as SMNVEV (reference sequence). The ends lost 3 bases at V and 4 bases at J; junction bases unmatched: 4. This CDR3 region has 14 residues. TCRdb called the RACE reads again in MiXCR, with one record for every CDR3 protein. The table lists a few hundred thousand distinct CDR3 sequences, over 6% of them singletons. The receptor was derived from a woman aged 18 to 35 with alopecia areata. Some clones in this sample may be carry-over from other donors' samples. The chain links TRBV27 to TRBJ2-7, with 9 positions matching TRBD1. The specimen comprised whole blood, sampled in connection with sensitization to the hapten diphenylcyclopropenone (DPC). Here the CDR3 reads CASSLTGGQYEQYF. The CDR3 coding sequence is TGTGCCAGCAGTTTGACAGGGGGTCAGTACGAGCAGTACTTC.